This TCR beta chain was recorded in a study of cytomegalovirus exposure and HLA in healthy donors. The CDR3 consists of 15 residues. CDR1 and CDR2 from the germline V gene are ENHRY and SYGVKD. The V end was cut by 0 bases, the J end by 3 bases, with 8 bases between. The PCR made use of 60 Vbeta and 13 Jbeta primers. Some clones are missing from TCRdb's copy, which holds only in-frame ones; the method was immunoSEQ multiplex PCR. The sample yields under 200,000 clones, 85% seen once. Sequenced input: PBMCs. The V gene is TRBV10-3, the J gene TRBJ1-4; TRBD1 is a possible D gene (6 bases). The source is a man aged 25 to 45 in good health and CMV-seropositive. The CDR3 is CAISESGGPNEKLFF. The CDR3 DNA is TGTGCCATCAGTGAGTCGGGGGGGCCTAATGAAAAACTGTTTTTT.